This passage covers 26 T cell receptor beta chains from one sample sequenced in a study of CD8+ T cells in alopecia areata. Treatment defined: oral pan-JAK inhibitor, 5-10 mg twice daily. Sequencing templates came from extracted RNA that was reverse transcribed into cDNA. Profiled with immunoSEQ multiplex PCR; TCRdb holds only in-frame clones, not every one. The data show approximately 200,000 clones, with 50% to 60% seen just once and roughly 3.3% held by the top ten. Source: CD4+ T cells sorted from blood, taken at week 4, from a patient treated with tofacitinib. Every receptor here comes from a human donor with alopecia areata.

A few counts support this clone. The chain uses TRBV7-2 and TRBJ2-5; the D is unclear. The CDR3 length is 13 residues. Germline CDR1 reads SGHTA; CDR2 reads FQGNSA. Trimming stripped 2 bases from V and 5 bases from J, with 9 bases between. CDR3 bases: TGTGCCAGCAGCTTATATGGCGTGGAGACCCAGTACTTC. Protein: CASSLYGVETQYF.

This chain uses TRBV23-1 with TRBJ2-3; D unresolved. TRBV23-1 is an ORF, and what it does is uncertain. Trimming shortened V by 3 bases and J by 3 bases, and 4 bases separated the two germline ends. The CDR3 runs to 12 residues. The CDR3 bases are TGCGCCAGCAGTCACTTAACAGATACGCAGTATTTT. It specifies CASSHLTDTQYF.

The chain has TRBV9 and TRBJ1-6; D remains unclear. Trimming cost V 0 bases and J 2 bases, with 6 bases left between them. This CDR3 region has 15 residues. CDR1 and CDR2 (germline): SGDLS, YYNGEE. Here the CDR3 reads CASSVEGAYNSPLHF. The CDR3, as DNA: TGTGCCAGCAGCGTAGAGGGTGCCTATAATTCACCCCTCCACTTT. The whole variable domain, remainder taken from reference TRBV9 and TRBJ1-6, is DSGVTQTPKHLITATGQRVTLRCSPRSGDLSVYWYQQSLDQGLQFLIQYYNGEERAKGNILERFSAQQFPDLHSELNLSSLELGDSALYFCASSVEGAYNSPLHFGNGTRLTVT.

J is TRBJ2-2 and V is TRBV7-3; the D is unclear. Germline CDR1 and CDR2: SGHTA and FQGTGA. The CDR3 has 13 amino acids. Trimming shortened V by 5 bases and J by 6 bases, and 10 bases separated the two germline ends. CDR3 in DNA: TGTGCCAGCAGCCCTACGTATTCCGGGGAGCTGTTTTTT. It is translated as CASSPTYSGELFF. Variable domain in full (rest from reference TRBV7-3 and TRBJ2-2): GAGVSQTPSNKVTEKGKYVELRCDPISGHTALYWYRQSLGQGPEFLIYFQGTGAADDSGLPNDRFFAVRPEGSVSTLKIQRTERGDSAVYLCASSPTYSGELFFGEGSRLTVL.

The V and J genes are TRBV30 and TRBJ1-2; D not certain. This CDR3 is 15 amino acids long. V was cut by 2 bases and J by 7 bases, with 20 bases left in between. CDR1 is GTSNPN, CDR2 SVGIG, per germline (reference sequence). The CDR3 DNA follows: TGTGCCTGGAGTACAGCCGGGAGATGGCGGAGTGGCTACACCTTC. It yields the protein CAWSTAGRWRSGYTF.

This chain connects TRBV29-1 to TRBJ2-5; 9 bases map to TRBD1. The J segment lost 6 bases and the V segment lost 4 bases, leaving 9 bases of the junction unmatched. CDR1 is SQVTM, CDR2 ANQGSEA, per germline. This CDR3 has 14 residues. The CDR3 protein is CSVGPGQGRKTQYF. The CDR3 nucleotides are TGCAGCGTTGGCCCCGGACAGGGGCGGAAGACCCAGTACTTC.

The chain is built from TRBV30 and TRBJ1-2; D call uncertain. From germline, CDR1 is GTSNPN and CDR2 SVGIG (reference sequence). This CDR3 is built from 13 residues. With 0 bases removed from V and 0 bases from J, the gap between germline ends came to 5 bases. For the CDR3, the DNA is TGTGCCTGGAGTGTCGGAGCTAACTATGGCTACACCTTC. This sequence encodes CAWSVGANYGYTF.

The chain recombines TRBV7-9 with TRBJ1-5; D unresolved. Trimming removed 3 bases at V and 4 bases at J, with 4 bases between. The CDR3 is 12 amino acids. From germline, CDR1 is SEHNR and CDR2 FQNEAQ (reference sequence). This chain's CDR3 is CASSFGNQPQHF. Written as DNA, the CDR3 is TGTGCCAGCAGCTTCGGAAATCAGCCCCAGCATTTT.

The chain employs TRBV29-1 and TRBJ2-3, with D possibly being TRBD1 or TRBD2 (6 bases each). Between the trimmed V and J ends, which lost 3 bases and 4 bases, there was a span of 17 bases. This CDR3 spans 15 amino acids. Germline CDR1 and CDR2: SQVTM and ANQGSEA. For the CDR3, the DNA is TGCAGCGTTGATTGGGGGGCTAATTTCGCAGATACGCAGTATTTT. Residues: CSVDWGANFADTQYF.

This sequence joins TRBV4-3 and TRBJ2-2; D may correspond to TRBD1 or TRBD2 (5 bases each). CDR1 is LGHNA, CDR2 YSLEER, per germline. The CDR3 has 17 amino acids. The ends were cut back, 1 base at V and 7 bases at J, with 19 bases in the middle. CDR3 sequence reads: CASSQGGQGPWVGELFF. CDR3 sequence (DNA): TGCGCCAGCAGCCAAGGTGGTCAGGGACCCTGGGTCGGGGAGCTGTTTTTT.

V gene TRBV29-1 combines with J gene TRBJ1-2; 7 bases agree with TRBD1. Germline V gene sequence: CDR1 SQVTM, CDR2 ANQGSEA. CDR3 size: 11 residues. Trimming cost V 6 bases and J 7 bases; bases outside gene matches: 5. CDR3 region: CSVGQVVGYTF. CDR3 bases: TGCAGCGTCGGACAGGTCGTTGGCTACACCTTC.

CDR3 sequence: CASSLPDRSGNTIYF. The CDR3 DNA sequence: TGTGCCAGCAGCTTACCCGACAGATCTGGAAACACCATATATTTT. The rearrangement uses TRBV7-9 and TRBJ1-3; D is possibly TRBD1 (5 bases). The CDR3 covers 15 residues. V gave up 2 bases and J gave up 1 base, with 9 bases separating them. In germline, CDR1 is SEHNR, CDR2 FQNEAQ (reference sequence).

This chain joins TRBV19 and TRBJ2-5; D is perhaps TRBD1 or TRBD2 (6 bases each). CDR1 is LNHDA and CDR2 is SQIVND in the germline V gene (reference sequence). CDR3 length: 16 residues. Trimming shortened V by 3 bases and J by 1 base, and 15 bases separated the two germline ends. CDR3 DNA sequence: TGTGCCAGTAGTATTGGAGGGGGGCCCCTCCAAGAGACCCAGTACTTC. It is translated as CASSIGGGPLQETQYF.

The CDR3 DNA reads TGCAGCGTTGAAGATATCCGGTATTCAAGGGGCTACACCTTC. Translated, it gives CSVEDIRYSRGYTF. The V gene is TRBV29-1, the J gene TRBJ1-2; D call uncertain. Germline V gene lookup returns CDR1 SQVTM and CDR2 ANQGSEA. The CDR3 runs 14 residues. The V end was cut by 0 bases, the J end by 8 bases, with 16 bases between.

J is TRBJ1-1 and V is TRBV29-1; 7 nucleotides line up with TRBD1. The V and J ends lost 6 bases and 11 bases, in that order; junction bases with no gene match: 18. CDR1 and CDR2 from the germline V gene are SQVTM and ANQGSEA. The CDR3 is 14 residues long. The CDR3 here is CSVRGREETFKAFF. CDR3 nucleotide sequence: TGCAGCGTAAGGGGGCGTGAAGAGACTTTTAAGGCTTTCTTT.

The chain employs TRBV29-1 and TRBJ1-1; TRBD1 matches at 7 bases. This CDR3 spans 11 amino acids. V dropped 7 bases and J dropped 10; count of bases not matched to a gene: 9. CDR1 SQVTM and CDR2 ANQGSEA come from the germline V gene. The CDR3 loop is CSAIETGRAFF. The CDR3 nucleotides read TGCAGCGCCATCGAGACAGGGCGAGCTTTCTTT.

The V call is TRBV29-1, the J call TRBJ1-2; TRBD1 agrees at 9 bases. CDR1 is SQVTM and CDR2 is ANQGSEA in the germline V gene. The CDR3 sequence is 15 residues long. V trimming: 4 bases; J trimming: 4 bases; junction bases outside the gene matches: 10. The CDR3 sequence: CSVGLGQGLSYGYTF. The CDR3 nucleotides read TGCAGCGTTGGTTTGGGACAGGGACTGTCCTATGGCTACACCTTC. Together with reference TRBV29-1 and TRBJ1-2, the CDR3 gives the full variable domain: SAVISQKPSRDICQRGTSLTIQCQVDSQVTMMFWYRQQPGQSLTLIATANQGSEATYESGFVIDKFPISRPNLTFSTLTVSNMSPEDSSIYLCSVGLGQGLSYGYTFGSGTRLTVV.

The genes are TRBV20-1 and TRBJ2-1; unclear D gene. CDR3 length: 11 amino acids. The germline V gene encodes CDR1 DFQATT and CDR2 SNEGSKA (reference sequence). The V gene lost 2 bases and the J gene lost 10 bases, with 9 bases spanning the gap. The CDR3 region has the DNA TGCAGTGCTAGATCCGCCCAAGAGCAGTTCTTC. Residues: CSARSAQEQFF.

This clone was seen only a few times. The chain recombines TRBV19 with TRBJ2-4; 8 bases line up with TRBD1. The germline CDR1 and CDR2 sequences are LNHDA and SQIVND (reference sequence). This CDR3 region has 16 residues. Losses at the gene ends were 6 bases for V and 2 bases for J; bases not matched to a gene: 9. CDR3 sequence: CASSIDRQGTKNIQYF. The CDR3 DNA is TGTGCCAGTAGCATTGACCGACAGGGGACCAAAAACATTCAGTACTTC.

This rearrangement joins TRBV7-9 to TRBJ1-2; D is undetermined. CDR1 and CDR2 (germline): SEHNR, FQNEAQ (reference sequence). This CDR3 has 14 residues. The V and J ends lost 1 base and 7 bases respectively, with 13 bases between them. The CDR3 is CASSLVRALGGYTF. CDR3 DNA sequence: TGTGCCAGCAGCTTAGTAAGGGCGTTGGGTGGCTACACCTTC.

This chain links TRBV7-2 with TRBJ1-2; 9 bases line up with TRBD1. The CDR3 spans 15 residues. J gave up 6 bases and V 5 bases, and 10 bases lay outside the gene matches. Germline CDR1 and CDR2: SGHTA and FQGNSA. In nucleotides, the CDR3 is TGTGCCAGCAGCCCCGCGCCGGGACAGGGTCATGGCTACACCTTC. Amino acid sequence: CASSPAPGQGHGYTF.

The chain couples TRBV27 to TRBJ1-5; unclear D gene. This CDR3 is built from 15 residues. CDR1 is MNHEY, CDR2 SMNVEV, per germline (reference sequence). V was clipped by 3 bases and J by 3 bases, with 12 bases between them. The CDR3 reads CASSFKGFNNQPQHF. The CDR3 nucleotides read TGTGCCAGCAGTTTCAAGGGCTTTAACAATCAGCCCCAGCATTTT.

This clone occurred a few times. The V gene is TRBV15, the J gene TRBJ1-2; 7 bases are a match to TRBD1. With V trimmed by 9 bases and J by 2 bases, 3 bases remained unmatched. CDR1 and CDR2 (germline): LNHNV, YYDKDF (reference sequence). CDR3 length: 12 residues. The CDR3 here is CATGQVNYGYTF. The CDR3 DNA follows: TGTGCCACTGGACAGGTGAACTATGGCTACACCTTC.

V and J are TRBV7-2 and TRBJ2-5; TRBD2 matches 13 bases. The junction had 2 bases not matched to a gene; V was cut back by 5 bases and J by 2 bases. Looked up from germline, CDR1 is SGHTA and CDR2 is FQGNSA. This CDR3 is built from 15 residues. The CDR3 bases are TGTGCCAGCAGCCCACTAGCGGGGGGGCAAGAGACCCAGTACTTC. Its protein product is CASSPLAGGQETQYF.

This sequence joins TRBV9 and TRBJ2-5; 14 positions agree with TRBD2. The CDR3 runs 17 residues. V lost 3 bases and J lost 4; bases outside the gene matches: 8. Germline lookup yields CDR1 SGDLS and CDR2 YYNGEE. CDR3 protein: CASSAGGLAGGGETQYF. In nucleotides, the CDR3 is TGTGCCAGCAGCGCGGGCGGACTAGCGGGGGGAGGAGAGACCCAGTACTTC.

This clone was detected only a few times. V gene TRBV5-1 combines with J gene TRBJ2-3; D may be TRBD2 (6 bases). V lost 4 bases, J lost 6 bases, and 12 bases lay in between. The V gene's germline CDR1 is SGHRS and CDR2 YFSETQ. CDR3 length equals 13 residues. The CDR3 DNA reads TGCGCCAGCAGCCTGGGACTTCTGGATACGCAGTATTTT. Translated: CASSLGLLDTQYF.